This note documents a single T cell receptor (beta chain) sequence. The specificity of this receptor is unknown. One base away there is no much larger clone; base qualities are not given. Library preparation used the immunoSEQ multiplex PCR assay. For the multiplex PCR, a mixture combining 60 forward primers for TCR Vbeta segments and 13 reverse primers for TCR Jbeta segments was used. The CDR3 region of rearranged TCR beta genes was amplified from genomic DNA with a multiplex PCR assay. The Illumina HiSeq System was used to sequence the amplified TCR beta libraries as 87-base-pair reads. The study's processing was this. Across the 500 to 700 repertoires, a later analysis counted about 81 million unique TCR beta chains, 9.5 million to 13 million of which were shared by at least two donors. Raw reads were error-corrected and collapsed into unique sequences by a nearest-neighbor algorithm in which closely related sequences were merged to remove PCR and sequencing errors. V, D and J gene segments were assigned by aligning CDR3 sequences to IMGT reference sequences. For a sequence to be retained, a match of at least six nucleotides was required to both a V gene segment and a J gene segment. A rearrangement was called productive if the CDR3 had no stop codons and remained in frame with V and J, and every other rearrangement was called non-productive. Following IMGT convention, CDR3 was defined as the stretch from the second conserved V-encoded cysteine to the conserved J-encoded phenylalanine. The earlier analysis of 587 of the donors excluded any sequence lacking an unambiguous match to a single V gene segment. In an earlier analysis of 587 of the donors, V segments were called functional above 56.7% productive rearrangements and were called segregating when the between-donor standard deviation exceeded 5%. To diagnose cytomegalovirus status from the catalog of TCR beta chain sequences, a statistical classification framework was built. V and J gene assignment, in a later analysis, came from comparing TCR nucleotide sequences with IMGT/GENE-DB human TR gene sequences. In a later analysis, CDR3 sequences and most-parsimonious VDJ recombination scenarios were assigned using the TCRdist pipeline. In a later analysis, every TCR beta chain was defined by the combination of its CDR3 amino acid sequence and its V-gene family, and reads without a unique V-gene family were dropped. As a way to deal with suspected cross-contamination and a sequencing artifact, a later analysis dropped 450 to 700 nucleotide sequences that were highly shared and had low generation probability. In a later analysis, a clonal expansion index for each public chain was calculated from normalized within-repertoire ranks of inferred template counts. In a later analysis, generation probabilities were computed using a VDJ recombination model fitted to out-of-frame rearrangements, and the results were checked against IGoR. Hypergeometric tests were used in a later analysis to score TCR-TCR, TCR-HLA and TCR-CMV co-occurrence, with a repertoire-size bias correction applied to the TCR pairs. To estimate false discovery rates, a later analysis permuted the HLA or CMV assignments 20 times. A later analysis grouped co-occurring TCRs with DBSCAN, adding TCRdist sequence similarity when clustering within HLA-allele-positive subsets. Repertoires with fewer than 30,000 or more than 120,000 public chains, plus five repertoires with anomalous nucleotide sharing, were excluded from co-occurrence clustering. This immuneACCESS table, as held by TCRdb, lists in-frame sequences with V and J called but not all clones. Of the missing ones, under half trace to an unresolved V gene in checked studies; the others have no known cause. That table gives V, J and clone size, and the DNA gave D and trimming. In this sample the table shows 150,000 to 200,000 clones, 81% of which occur a single time. The ten largest clones capture approximately 1.8% of the sample.

Germline trimming: 4 bases from V, 3 bases from J; junction bases outside gene matches: 1. Sequences MNHNS (CDR1) and SASEGT (CDR2) are obtained from the germline V gene. There are 14 amino acids in the CDR3, from cysteine to phenylalanine inclusive. The retained sequence is limited to the CDR3, 42 bases, with the frame set at the first base. The data stem from a study of cytomegalovirus exposure and HLA in healthy donors listed by TCRdb under 2017. About the study as a whole: An earlier analysis of several hundred of the donors reported 276 Gb of sequence data and roughly 120 million unique TCR beta sequences obtained from roughly 170 million T cells. Besides the first cohort of roughly 700 subjects, a separate validation cohort made up of over a hundred different subjects was used. The later analysis used no new phenotypic data to find candidate immune exposures, relying instead on TCR beta sequences and their occurrence across donors. HLA typing covered class I and class II loci at four-digit resolution. A later genetic analysis used genome-wide SNP genotypes for 398 of the 666 donors, treating that subset as a discovery cohort. A later analysis re-examined previously published TCR beta repertoires from more than 550 donors and added high-resolution HLA genotyping to investigate patterns of TCR occurrence. To predict cytomegalovirus infection status, the study combined high-throughput TCR immunosequencing, statistical association of individual TCRs with disease status, and machine learning. Typing coverage differed by locus: A, B, C, DRB1 and DQB1 were typed in about 620-640 donors, DQA1 in 522, DPA1 in around 580, and DPB1 in 472. A few DR-DQ haplotypes were handled as single units for association and clustering because linkage in the cohort was strong. Donor age, sex, ethnicity and CMV serostatus were compiled together with the repertoire data. Across around 400 genotyped donors of the cohort, an average of approximately 240,000 unique TCR beta nucleotide sequences per donor were sequenced, and approximately 17% of those sequences were non-productive. About 320 gigabases of sequencing data and 80 million or so unique TCR sequences were included in an early release covering around 600 HLA-typed donors. The study used immunosequencing to profile the T cell repertoires of under 700 subjects and linked those repertoires to cytomegalovirus serostatus. The aim of the study was to test whether cataloging public T cell receptors could identify signatures of past pathogen exposure. Every repertoire in the discovery cohort had been generated on one and the same sequencing platform. An earlier analysis of 587 of the donors used high-throughput TCR beta sequencing to judge whether each TCR beta V gene segment behaved as functional or pseudogenic. Of the 398 genotyped donors, approximately 83% fell in the genetic ancestry cluster associated with self-reported Caucasian donors. Overall results and qualifications from the work: According to the authors, the approach could potentially be generalized to other disease states and immunological phenotypes. In a later analysis, several top co-occurrence clusters were reported to appear linked to parvovirus B19, influenza, CMV and Epstein-Barr virus. The study listed 150 to 200 TCR beta chains as associated with cytomegalovirus. Because HLA typing was unavailable for some donors at each locus, only the typed subset was used in association tests. Cytomegalovirus status was reported to be diagnosed by the classifier with high specificity and sensitivity in both the original and validation cohorts. The 87-base-pair reads could not distinguish some IMGT-functional V segments, including TRBV6-2 and TRBV6-3, so those segments were excluded. Three of the identified cytomegalovirus-associated TCR beta chains were confirmed in vitro to be specific for cytomegalovirus antigens. Presence/absence analyses assumed roughly uniform sequencing depth across donors, an assumption that may not hold. In a later analysis, HLA-associated TCR beta chains were found to be more clonally expanded and to have lower generation probabilities than equally common non-associated chains. At a false discovery rate of 0.05, a later analysis linked fewer than 20,000 TCR beta sequences to specific HLA alleles. While some public TCRs were present in many individuals, most TCR sequences turned up only very rarely across donors. According to a later genetic analysis, donors in an Asian-associated ancestry cluster had fewer N-insertions in productive TCRs than the roughly 660-donor mean. A further reported finding was that TCR beta sequences accurately predicted the HLA-A and HLA-B alleles for most subjects in the first cohort. According to a later analysis, TCR association rates differed among HLA loci, with DRB1 alleles showing the most associated TCRs and HLA-C alleles showing the fewest. The cohort was sequenced for TCR beta chains only, and without alpha or paired-chain data the features that could be detected were limited. In a later genetic analysis, a missense DCLRE1C variant was associated with V-gene and J-gene trimming of TCR beta chains, and the association was replicated in an independent cohort. An earlier analysis of some 590 of the donors showed that most TCR beta V segments appeared in productive rearrangements either about 87% or about 30% of the time, which broadly matched IMGT annotations. CMV serostatus was the only immune exposure information available for the cohort. A later analysis found that most CMV-associated TCR beta chains appeared HLA-restricted, with HLA associations seemingly driven largely by CMV exposure. A cluster of highly shared sequence variants was judged likely to represent a technical artifact of the sequencing pipeline. When HLA alleles, especially DR and DQ, strongly co-occurred, attributing TCR associations to individual alleles was difficult. Linkage disequilibrium might explain the correlated functional status among segregating V segments, but an unknown experimental factor could not be ruled out. The earlier analysis of about 600 of the donors excluded roughly 17 rarely observed V segments, including chromosome 9 orphons, because counts were too low.

In total, just over 650 healthy bone marrow donors made up the cohort. At the time of sampling, all cohort members were nominally healthy, though unrecorded immune exposures were likely present. The donor was CMV seronegative and belonged to the group of 352 seronegative cohort members. Every donor gave a peripheral blood sample, and the peripheral blood mononuclear cells from that sample were used for TCR beta sequencing. Genomic DNA was extracted from the blood cell samples with the Qiagen DNeasy Blood Extraction Kit. The sequence links TRBV6-1 to TRBJ1-2; 11 central nucleotides agree with TRBD1. This receptor was obtained from a man aged 18 to 35 in good health and CMV-seronegative. Source material: PBMCs. The CDR3 corresponds to CASSGTGGYYGYTF. The nucleotides read TGTGCCAGCAGTGGGACAGGGGGCTACTATGGCTACACCTTC.